This T cell receptor beta chain was identified during a study of glioma-infiltrating T cells after dendritic cell vaccination (dated by TCRdb to the mid-2010s). Regarding the study in general: A cohort of about 15 glioblastoma patients from Phase I and II dendritic cell vaccination trials was included, of whom 9 were newly diagnosed and 6 had recurrent disease. Patients received autologous tumor lysate-pulsed dendritic cell vaccination between 2003 and 2012. The vaccine was prepared from monocyte-derived dendritic cells that were cultured for seven days with IL-4 and GM-CSF and then pulsed overnight with autologous tumor lysate. Patients received three intradermal dendritic cell vaccine injections at biweekly intervals in the arm below the axilla. Tumor-infiltrating lymphocyte content was quantified and tumor and blood repertoires were compared in dendritic cell-vaccinated glioblastoma patients by deep sequencing of TCR beta CDR3 regions. TCR sequencing metrics, including TIL content and tumor-blood repertoire overlap, were correlated with survival after dendritic cell vaccination.

The full study reports these points: TCR clonality showed no direct relationship with survival, which suggests that a diverse polyclonal response may be important. The three-group TCR overlap response model was characterized as speculative, and prospective validation of the model was stated to be required. Longer time to progression and overall survival after dendritic cell vaccination were predicted by higher estimated pretreatment TIL content. The cohort was small and heterogeneous, with few patients having full blood and tumor sets and even fewer initial-recurrent tumor pairs.

Using the immunoSEQ assay, TCRB CDR3 regions were amplified from 2 to 2.5 micrograms of genomic DNA, or from all available DNA when less than that was on hand. The multiplex PCR employed 60 forward primers targeting TCR V beta segments and 13 reverse primers targeting J beta segments. To estimate the number of reads per starting template, synthetic control templates were added to each sample at limiting dilution. The Illumina HiSeq System generated 87 bp sequencing reads. As for the original processing: PCR and sequencing errors were removed by a nearest neighbor algorithm that merged closely related sequences. TCR overlap was measured as the percentage of unique tumor TCR beta sequences also present in the same patient's peripheral blood. TCRdb took over this immuneACCESS table, retaining in-frame rearrangements with V and J assigned. Such tables are incomplete; in checked studies, under half of the missing clones stem from an unresolved V gene, and the remainder is unexplained. From that table come the V and J calls and clone size; the DNA was used to work out D and trimming. A total of 99,000 or so clones appear in this sample, more than 70% of them only once. The top ten constitute roughly 5.3% of the sample.

The germline V gene gives CDR1 as MNHEY and CDR2 as SVGAGI. The cysteine opens and the phenylalanine closes a CDR3 of 15 amino acids. The retained sequence is limited to the CDR3, 45 bases, with the frame set at the first base. Cut back by 0 bases and 8 bases, the V and J ends lie 14 bases apart. About this clone itself: The antigen it recognizes is unknown. Per-base qualities were not stored, and no clone one base away is much larger.

The sample's time point label, in plain terms: after dendritic cell vaccination, including at tumor progression/relapse. Patients were selected on the basis of adequate residual fresh-frozen tumor tissue and more than two years of available survival data. An isocitrate dehydrogenase mutation was not carried by any of the glioblastoma patients, although molecular status was otherwise variable. PBMC collection took place before vaccination, two weeks after the third vaccination, and at tumor progression if progression occurred. Genomic DNA was extracted with the Qiagen DNeasy Blood extraction Kit. This receptor chain uses TRBV6-5 and TRBJ2-4; the D segment cannot be called with confidence. This receptor was obtained from a human donor with glioblastoma. Here the sequenced sample was blood, taken after dendritic cell vaccination. The nucleotide sequence is TGTGCCAGCAGTTACTCGATTAGCCCCTGGGACATTCAGTACTTC. This translates into CASSYSISPWDIQYF.